This T cell receptor (beta chain) was retrieved from a study of identical twins. Study observations and caveats: The authors drew conclusions from cross-sectional statistical analysis rather than following the same donors.

A remark on this clonotype: Antigen specificity is unknown.

Template switching supplied a universal primer site; unique molecular identifiers were carried on the cDNA. TCRdb fed the 5' RACE reads into MiXCR, producing one record per CDR3 protein. The repertoire includes 1.5 million to 2 million distinct CDR3 sequences, more than 30% of them detected once, and around 0.25% sits in the top ten. All donors were healthy Caucasians. The clonotype originates from a newborn girl in good health. The sequenced sample consisted of cord blood.

In nucleotides, the CDR3 is TGTGCCAGCAGTTCCGGACAGCCCAGCTCTGGGGCCAACGTCCTGACTTTC. Its protein product is CASSSGQPSSGANVLTF. This rearrangement joins TRBV27 to TRBJ2-6; D is possibly TRBD1 (6 bases). Trimming cost V 4 bases and J 0 bases, with 13 bases left between them. The CDR3 has 17 residues. Germline CDR1 MNHEY, CDR2 SMNVEV (reference sequence).